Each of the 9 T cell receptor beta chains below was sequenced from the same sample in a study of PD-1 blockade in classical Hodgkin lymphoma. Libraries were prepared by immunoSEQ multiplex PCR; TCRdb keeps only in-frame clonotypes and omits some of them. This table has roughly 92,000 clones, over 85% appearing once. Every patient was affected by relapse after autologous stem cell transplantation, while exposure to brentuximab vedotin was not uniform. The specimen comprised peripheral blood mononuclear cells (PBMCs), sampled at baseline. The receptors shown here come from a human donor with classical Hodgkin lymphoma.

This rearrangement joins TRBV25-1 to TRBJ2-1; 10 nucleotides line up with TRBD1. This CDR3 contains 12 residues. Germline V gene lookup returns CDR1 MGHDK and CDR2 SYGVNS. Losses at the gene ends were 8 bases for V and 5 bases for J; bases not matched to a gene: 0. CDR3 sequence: CASGQGDNEQFF. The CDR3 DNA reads TGTGCCAGCGGACAGGGGGACAATGAGCAGTTCTTC.

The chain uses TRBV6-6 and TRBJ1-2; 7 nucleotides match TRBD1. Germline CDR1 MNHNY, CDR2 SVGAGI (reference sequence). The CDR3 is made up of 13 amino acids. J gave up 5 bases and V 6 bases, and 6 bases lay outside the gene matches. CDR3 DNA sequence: TGTGCCAGCAGCCTCGGGACAGCTTATGGCTACACCTTC. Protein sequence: CASSLGTAYGYTF.

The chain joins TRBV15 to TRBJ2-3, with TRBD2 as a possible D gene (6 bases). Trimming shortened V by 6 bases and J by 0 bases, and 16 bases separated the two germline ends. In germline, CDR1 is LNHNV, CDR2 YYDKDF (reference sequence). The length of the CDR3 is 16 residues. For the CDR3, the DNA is TGTGCCACCAGTAGTTGGCTAGCGAGTAGCACAGATACGCAGTATTTT. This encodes CATSSWLASSTDTQYF.

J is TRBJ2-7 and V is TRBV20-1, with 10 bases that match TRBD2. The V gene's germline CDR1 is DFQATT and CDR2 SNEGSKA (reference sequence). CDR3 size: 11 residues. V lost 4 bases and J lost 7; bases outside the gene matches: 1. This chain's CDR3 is CSATSGSEQYF. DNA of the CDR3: TGCAGTGCTACTAGCGGGAGTGAGCAGTACTTC.

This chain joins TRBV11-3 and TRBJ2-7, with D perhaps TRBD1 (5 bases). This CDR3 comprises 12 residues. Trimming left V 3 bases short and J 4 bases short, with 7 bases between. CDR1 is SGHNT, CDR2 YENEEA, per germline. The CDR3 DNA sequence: TGTGCCAGCAGCTTTCAGGGTTACGAGCAGTACTTC. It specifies CASSFQGYEQYF.

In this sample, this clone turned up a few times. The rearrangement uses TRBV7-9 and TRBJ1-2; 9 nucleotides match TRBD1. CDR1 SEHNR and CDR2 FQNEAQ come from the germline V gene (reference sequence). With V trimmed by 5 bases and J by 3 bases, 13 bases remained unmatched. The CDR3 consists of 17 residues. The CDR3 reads CASSPGGQGRRDYGYTF. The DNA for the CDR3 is TGTGCCAGCAGCCCAGGAGGACAGGGGCGAAGGGACTATGGCTACACCTTC.

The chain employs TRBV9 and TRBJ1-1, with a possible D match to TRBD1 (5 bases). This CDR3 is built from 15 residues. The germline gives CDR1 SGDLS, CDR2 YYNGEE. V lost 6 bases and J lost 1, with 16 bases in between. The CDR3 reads CASTPAGERNTEAFF. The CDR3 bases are TGTGCCAGCACTCCCGCGGGGGAACGGAACACTGAAGCTTTCTTT. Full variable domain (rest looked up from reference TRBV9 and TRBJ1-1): DSGVTQTPKHLITATGQRVTLRCSPRSGDLSVYWYQQSLDQGLQFLIQYYNGEERAKGNILERFSAQQFPDLHSELNLSSLELGDSALYFCASTPAGERNTEAFFGQGTRLTVV.

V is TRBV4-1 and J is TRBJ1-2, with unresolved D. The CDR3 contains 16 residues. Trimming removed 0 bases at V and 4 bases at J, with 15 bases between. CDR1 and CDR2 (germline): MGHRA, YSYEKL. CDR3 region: CASSQDSGSRIYGYTF. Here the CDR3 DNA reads TGCGCCAGCAGCCAAGACTCCGGGAGTCGGATCTATGGCTACACCTTC.

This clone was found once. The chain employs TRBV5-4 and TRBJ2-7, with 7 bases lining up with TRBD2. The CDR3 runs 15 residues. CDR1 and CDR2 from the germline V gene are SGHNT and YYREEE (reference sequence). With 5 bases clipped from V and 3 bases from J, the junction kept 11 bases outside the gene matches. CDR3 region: CASRPGGGAGYEQYF. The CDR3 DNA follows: TGTGCCAGCAGACCTGGGGGAGGGGCGGGCTACGAGCAGTACTTC.